The clone carrying this T cell receptor (beta chain) appeared a few times. These data come from a study of cytomegalovirus exposure and HLA in healthy donors. TCRdb keeps only in-frame clones here, not all; method: immunoSEQ multiplex PCR. Among about 240,000 clones listed, more than 75% were seen once. The V gene lost 1 base and the J gene lost 1 base, with 8 bases spanning the gap. This CDR3 is built from 14 residues. Germline assignment: CDR1 MGHDK and CDR2 SYGVNS. V gene TRBV25-1 combines with J gene TRBJ2-7, with no clear D. The specimen was PBMCs. This clonotype originated in a woman between 25 and 40 years old in good health and CMV-seropositive. The CDR3 spells CASSEFAESYEQYF. The CDR3 nucleotides are TGTGCCAGCAGTGAATTCGCAGAATCCTACGAGCAGTACTTC.